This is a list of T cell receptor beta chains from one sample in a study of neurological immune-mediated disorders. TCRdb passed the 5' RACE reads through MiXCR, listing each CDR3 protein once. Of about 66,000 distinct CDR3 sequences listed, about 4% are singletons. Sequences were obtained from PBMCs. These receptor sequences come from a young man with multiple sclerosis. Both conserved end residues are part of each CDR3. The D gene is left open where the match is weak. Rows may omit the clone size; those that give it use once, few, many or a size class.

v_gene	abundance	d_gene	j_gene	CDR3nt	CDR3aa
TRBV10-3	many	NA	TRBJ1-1	TGTGCCATCAGATTGGGGGTGGGGGCGAACACTGAAGCTTTCTTT	CAIRLGVGANTEAFF
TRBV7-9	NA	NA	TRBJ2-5	TGTGCCAGCAGCTTAGAACAGCTACAAGAGACCCAGTACTTC	CASSLEQLQETQYF
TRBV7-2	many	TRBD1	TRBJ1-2	TGTGCCAGCAGCTTAGCGCCTGGGACAGGCTATGGCTACACCTTC	CASSLAPGTGYGYTF
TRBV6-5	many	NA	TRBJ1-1	TGTGCCAGCAGTTACTCTCGGGGCATTGAAGCTTTCTTT	CASSYSRGIEAFF
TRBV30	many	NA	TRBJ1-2	TGTGCCTGGAGTCAAGGACAGACTGGTGGCTACACCTTC	CAWSQGQTGGYTF
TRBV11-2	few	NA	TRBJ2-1	TGTGCCAGCAGCCCCCATCCGGGGCTATACAATGAGCAGTTCTTC	CASSPHPGLYNEQFF
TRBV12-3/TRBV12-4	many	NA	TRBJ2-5	TGTGCCAGCAGTTTTACCGGGAAAGAGACCCAGTACTTC	CASSFTGKETQYF
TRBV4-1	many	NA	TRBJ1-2	TGCGCCAGCAGCCAAGTTGGCGGGTATGGCTACACCTTC	CASSQVGGYGYTF
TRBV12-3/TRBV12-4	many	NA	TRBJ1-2	TGTGCCAGCAGCCCAGGACGTAGCTATGGCTACACCTTC	CASSPGRSYGYTF
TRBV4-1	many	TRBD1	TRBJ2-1	TGCGCCAGCAGCCAAGAAGGGACAGGGGGTTGGGAGCAGTTCTTC	CASSQEGTGGWEQFF
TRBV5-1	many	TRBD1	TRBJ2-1	TGCGCCAGCAGCCTGGGACAGGGGGCGCGGAATGAGCAGTTCTTC	CASSLGQGARNEQFF
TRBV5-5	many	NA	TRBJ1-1	TGTGCCAGCAGCTTGTGGGGAAGGGCTGAAGCTTTCTTT	CASSLWGRAEAFF
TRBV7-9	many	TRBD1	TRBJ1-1	TGTGCCAGCAGTTGGACAGGGGCAACGAACACTGAAGCTTTCTTT	CASSWTGATNTEAFF
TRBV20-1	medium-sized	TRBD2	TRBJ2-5	TGCAGTGCCTTCGCCGGGACTAGCGGGGGTCCTCAAGAGACCCAGTACTTC	CSAFAGTSGGPQETQYF
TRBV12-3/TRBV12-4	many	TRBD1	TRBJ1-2	TGTGCCAGCAGTACCACTTACAGGGGGAGGGATGGCTACACCTTC	CASSTTYRGRDGYTF
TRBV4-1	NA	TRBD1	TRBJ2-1	TGCGCCAGCAGCCAAGGAATGAGGACAGGAGTCTACGAGCAGTTCTTC	CASSQGMRTGVYEQFF
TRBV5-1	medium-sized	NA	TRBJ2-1	TGCGCCAGCAGCCCCTGGACTGAGATCTACAATGAGCAGTTCTTC	CASSPWTEIYNEQFF
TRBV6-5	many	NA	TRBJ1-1	TGTGCCAGCAGTTACTACTTTCACAGGGATGGTAACACTGAAGCTTTCTTT	CASSYYFHRDGNTEAFF
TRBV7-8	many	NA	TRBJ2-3	TGTGCCAGCAGCTTAGGGGGCACAGATACGCAGTATTTT	CASSLGGTDTQYF
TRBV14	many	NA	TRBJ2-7	TGTGCCAGCAGCCGCGGGACTGCCTCCTACGAGCAGTACTTC	CASSRGTASYEQYF
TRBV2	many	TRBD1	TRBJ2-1	TGTGCCAGCAGTGAAAGGCAGGGGGTTTGGAATGAGCAGTTCTTC	CASSERQGVWNEQFF
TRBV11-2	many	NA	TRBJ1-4	TGTGCCAGCAGCTTAGATTTATGGCAGGGAGAAGAAAAACTGTTTTTT	CASSLDLWQGEEKLFF
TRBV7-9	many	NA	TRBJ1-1	TGTGCCAGCAGCCCCCTCTGGGGGAGGGCTGAAGCTTTCTTT	CASSPLWGRAEAFF
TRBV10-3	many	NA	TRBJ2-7	TGTGCCATCAGCGGGACAAACTCCTACGAGCAGTACTTC	CAISGTNSYEQYF
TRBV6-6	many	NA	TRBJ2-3	TGTGCCAGCAGTTACTCGAGGGGCGGGCCGGGCACAGATACGCAGTATTTT	CASSYSRGGPGTDTQYF
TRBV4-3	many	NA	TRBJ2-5	TGCGCCAGCAGCCAAGATCTGGGGCCAGGAGAGACCCAGTACTTC	CASSQDLGPGETQYF
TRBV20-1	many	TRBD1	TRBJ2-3	TGCAGTGCTAGTATCGGGACAGGGGGCACAGATACGCAGTATTTT	CSASIGTGGTDTQYF
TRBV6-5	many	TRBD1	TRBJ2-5	TGTGCCAGCAGTTACGGGACAGTAAACGGCGAGACCCAGTACTTC	CASSYGTVNGETQYF
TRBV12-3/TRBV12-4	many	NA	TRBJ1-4	TGTGCCAGCAGTTTAGGGGGCCCGGCCAAACTGTTTTTT	CASSLGGPAKLFF
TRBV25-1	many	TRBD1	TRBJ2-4	TGTGCCAGACAGGGGAAAAACATTCAGTACTTC	CARQGKNIQYF
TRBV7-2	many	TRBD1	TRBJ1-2	TGTGCCAGCAGCGCCACCGGGACAGCCCGCCAGGACACCTTC	CASSATGTARQDTF
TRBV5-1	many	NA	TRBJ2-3	TGCGCCAGCAGCTACACTAGCTATGGTGCAGATACGCAGTATTTT	CASSYTSYGADTQYF
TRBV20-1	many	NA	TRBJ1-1	TGCAGTGCTAGAGATAGCCAGGCGAACACTGAAGCTTTCTTT	CSARDSQANTEAFF
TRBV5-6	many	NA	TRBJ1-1	TGTGCCAGCAGCATTACCGGGACAAGAGAAGCTTTCTTT	CASSITGTREAFF
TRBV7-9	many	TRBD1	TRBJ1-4	TGTGCCAGCAGTTCGGGACAGGGAAACGAAAAACTGTTTTTT	CASSSGQGNEKLFF
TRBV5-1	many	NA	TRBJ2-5	TGCGCCAGCAGCTTGGGTGGGGACGAGACCCAGTACTTC	CASSLGGDETQYF
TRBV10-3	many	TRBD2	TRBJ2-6	TGTGCCATCACTGCTTTTGCGGGGGGTCCCTCTGGGGCCAACGTCCTGACTTTC	CAITAFAGGPSGANVLTF
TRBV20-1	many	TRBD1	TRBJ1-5	TGCAGTGCTAGATCACCGACAGGGGACCAGCCCCAGCATTTT	CSARSPTGDQPQHF
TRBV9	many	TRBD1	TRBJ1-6	TGTGCCAGCAGCGTACATTCGTGGGGGGACAGGGGGCCAATCCCCCTCCACTTT	CASSVHSWGDRGPIPLHF
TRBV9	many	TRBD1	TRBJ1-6	TGTGCCAGCAGCGGCCGGGACAGGGGGAATTCACCCCTCCACTTT	CASSGRDRGNSPLHF
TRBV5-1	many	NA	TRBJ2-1	TGCGCCAGCAGCTTGGAGTCGGTGCTGGATGAGCAGTTCTTC	CASSLESVLDEQFF
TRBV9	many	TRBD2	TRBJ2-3	TGTGCCAGCAGCGGGGACTACCCAGATACGCAGTATTTT	CASSGDYPDTQYF
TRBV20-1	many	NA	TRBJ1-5	TGCAGTGCTAGAGATAATAGTCGCCCATATAGCAATCAGCCCCAGCATTTT	CSARDNSRPYSNQPQHF
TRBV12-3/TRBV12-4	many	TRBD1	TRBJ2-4	TGTGCCAGCAGTTTCTATGGGGACAGGGGGATGGTATCCAAAAACATTCAGTACTTC	CASSFYGDRGMVSKNIQYF
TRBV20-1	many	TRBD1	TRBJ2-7	TGCAGTGCAAAACCCGGGACAGGGATAGGCGAGCAGTACTTC	CSAKPGTGIGEQYF
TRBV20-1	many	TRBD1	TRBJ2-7	TGCAGTGCTAGGCGACAGGGGCCTTGGGGGACCTCCTACGAGCAGTACTTC	CSARRQGPWGTSYEQYF
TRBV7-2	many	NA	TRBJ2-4	TGTGCCAGCAGCTCAGTGACAGTAGCCAAAAACATTCAGTACTTC	CASSSVTVAKNIQYF
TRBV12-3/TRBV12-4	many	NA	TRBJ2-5	TGTGCCAGCAGCCGCAATCAAGGGTTGGGAGAGACCCAGTACTTC	CASSRNQGLGETQYF
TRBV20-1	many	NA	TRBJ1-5	TGCAGTGCTAGAGTATCTAGCAATCAGCCCCAGCATTTT	CSARVSSNQPQHF
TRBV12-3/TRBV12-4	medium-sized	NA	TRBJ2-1	TGTGCCAGCAGTTTATCCGGGGAGGTCCCCCTGTTCTTC	CASSLSGEVPLFF
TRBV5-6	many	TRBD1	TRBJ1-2	TGTGCCAGCAGCTTCCCGGACGGACAGGCTGGGCTCTATGGCTACACCTTC	CASSFPDGQAGLYGYTF